This passage covers 26 T cell receptor beta chains from one sample sequenced in a study of response to subunit inactivated influenza vaccine (dated by TCRdb to 2016 to 2019). Library generation was performed with RT-PCR. Reads for this sample came from an Illumina HiSeq 2500. In TCRdb, the public reads were trimmed at Q25 with fastp and aligned with MiXCR, with productive beta chains retained. For every CDR3 protein sequence, its rows merge into one entry that carries the most common genes and DNA. The sample table lists 180,000 or so distinct CDR3 sequences, approximately 12% of them with a count of one. Together, the top ten hold approximately 30% of the sample. The sample was also linked to a second study, of T cells expressing NK-cell markers. The second source states: The TCR beta cDNA libraries were made using 5'RACE template switching, a step that added both a universal primer site and unique molecular identifiers.

Sequenced here: CD8+ T cells sorted from PBMCs, sampled 11 to 12 days after vaccination. These receptors all come from a man aged 45 to 65 who received an inactivated influenza vaccine. Donor details come from another sample of the same person, matched by shared clones.

This clonotype occurred a few times. The genes are TRBV13 and TRBJ2-1; 9 nucleotides line up with TRBD1. The CDR3 has 17 amino acids. Trimming took 5 bases from V and 3 from J; bases not matched to a gene: 11. Per the germline V gene, CDR1 is PRHDT and CDR2 is FYEKMQ (reference sequence). Written as DNA, the CDR3 is TGTGCCAGCAGCCCGGAAAGGGGACAGGGTTTCTACAATGAGCAGTTCTTC. Amino acid sequence: CASSPERGQGFYNEQFF.

This clonotype was seen a handful of times. V usage is TRBV20-1 and J usage is TRBJ2-7; TRBD1 matches 9 bases. The CDR3 totals 15 residues. CDR1 is DFQATT, CDR2 SNEGSKA, per germline (reference sequence). V was clipped by 0 bases and J by 3 bases; unmatched bases: 6. This CDR3 reads CSARDTGTGFYEQYF. The CDR3 DNA follows: TGCAGTGCTAGAGATACTGGGACAGGGTTCTACGAGCAGTACTTC.

This clonotype occurred once. The gene calls are TRBV2 and TRBJ1-5, with D hard to call. CDR1 is SNHLY and CDR2 is FYNNEI in the germline V gene. This CDR3 spans 15 amino acids. Deletions cut 1 base from V and 2 bases from J, with 9 bases between. CDR3 in amino acids: CASSEVGKGNQPQHF. CDR3 coding DNA: TGTGCCAGCAGTGAAGTTGGTAAGGGCAATCAGCCCCAGCATTTT.

This clonotype was detected many times. This rearrangement joins TRBV4-3 to TRBJ2-7; D gene unclear. Germline CDR1 reads LGHNA; CDR2 reads YSLEER. CDR3 length: 14 amino acids. The V and J ends lost 0 bases and 2 bases respectively, with 8 bases between them. Here the CDR3 reads CASSQDIRPYEQYF. The CDR3 region has the DNA TGCGCCAGCAGCCAAGACATCAGACCCTACGAGCAGTACTTC.

V gene TRBV7-6 combines with J gene TRBJ2-7; 9 bases match TRBD1. From germline, CDR1 is SGHVS and CDR2 FNYEAQ. This CDR3 comprises 14 residues. The ends lost 3 bases at V and 3 bases at J; junction bases unmatched: 3. Written as DNA, the CDR3 is TGTGCCAGCAGCTTGGACAGGGGCAACTACGAGCAGTACTTC. It encodes CASSLDRGNYEQYF. The full variable domain, completed using reference TRBV7-6 and TRBJ2-7, is GAGVSQSPRYKVTKRGQDVALRCDPISGHVSLYWYRQALGQGPEFLTYFNYEAQQDKSGLPNDRFSAERPEGSISTLTIQRTEQRDSAMYRCASSLDRGNYEQYFGPGTRLTVT.

In its sample, this clonotype was seen a few times. This chain uses TRBV7-9 with TRBJ2-2, with a tentative D call TRBD1 (6 bases). The ends were cut back, 3 bases at V and 0 bases at J, with 8 bases in the middle. The length of the CDR3 is 15 residues. Per germline, CDR1 SEHNR and CDR2 FQNEAQ (reference sequence). The CDR3, as DNA: TGTGCCAGCAGCTTCAAGGGGGCGAACACCGGGGAGCTGTTTTTT. It translates to CASSFKGANTGELFF.

This clonotype has just a few counts. The chain employs TRBV21-1 and TRBJ2-7; the DNA was not used to check the table's D call, TRBD2. TRBV21-1 is designated a pseudogene. The CDR3 totals 15 residues. In DNA, the CDR3 is TGTGCCAGCAGCAAAGAGGTCCCTTTTACCTACGAGCAGTACTTC. It is translated as CASSKEVPFTYEQYF.

This clonotype was detected only a few times. The J gene is TRBJ2-7, the V gene TRBV14, with D perhaps matching TRBD2 (6 bases). The CDR3 spans 14 residues. V shed 0 bases and J shed 4 bases, with 10 bases lying between them. Germline V CDR1 and CDR2: SGHDN, FVKESK. CDR3: CASSQESGWYEQYF. For the CDR3, the DNA is TGTGCCAGCAGCCAAGAGAGCGGGTGGTACGAGCAGTACTTC.

This clonotype occurred many times. V is TRBV28 and J is TRBJ2-1; 8 bases line up with TRBD2. V gave up 7 bases and J gave up 3 bases; unmatched junction bases: 14. CDR3 size: 17 residues. Looked up from germline, CDR1 is MDHEN and CDR2 is SYDVKM. The CDR3 nucleotides read TGTGCCAGCACCCACTCCGAAGCGGGAGCCGACTACAATGAGCAGTTCTTC. Protein: CASTHSEAGADYNEQFF.

This clonotype was counted only a few times. This chain links TRBV7-9 with TRBJ1-1, with TRBD1 matching 10 bases. With 2 bases clipped from V and 5 bases from J, the junction kept 11 bases outside the gene matches. CDR1 and CDR2 from the germline V gene are SEHNR and FQNEAQ (reference sequence). The CDR3 is made up of 17 amino acids. CDR3 nucleotide sequence: TGTGCCAGCAGCTTAATCCCGGGACAGGGGAGGGGTACTGAAGCTTTCTTT. It encodes CASSLIPGQGRGTEAFF.

This clonotype was seen only a few times. The chain uses TRBV12-3 or TRBV12-4 and TRBJ1-5, with D unresolved. The ends were cut back, 5 bases at V and 5 bases at J, with 16 bases in the middle. The CDR3 loop spans 15 amino acids. The CDR3 DNA reads TGTGCCAGCAGTCCCTACATGAACAGAGATCAGCCCCAGCATTTT. This sequence encodes CASSPYMNRDQPQHF.

This rearrangement joins TRBV4-2 to TRBJ2-1, with a weak D call TRBD2 (5 bases). Trimming pared 4 bases from V and 6 bases from J, leaving 16 bases between. This CDR3 comprises 15 residues. Germline assignment: CDR1 LGHNA and CDR2 YNFKEQ. For the CDR3, the DNA is TGTGCCAGCAGCCTCCCGGGGATAGGTCGCAATGAGCAGTTCTTC. It is translated as CASSLPGIGRNEQFF.

The V and J genes are TRBV5-1 and TRBJ2-7, with 7 bases aligning to TRBD1. Germline V gene data show CDR1 as SGHRS and CDR2 as YFSETQ. With 4 bases clipped from V and 4 bases from J, the junction kept 11 bases outside the gene matches. CDR3 length: 15 amino acids. This CDR3 is CASSPGRTGSYEQYF. In DNA, the CDR3 is TGCGCCAGCAGCCCAGGAAGGACAGGATCATACGAGCAGTACTTC. Full variable domain (remainder filled in from reference TRBV5-1 and TRBJ2-7): KAGVTQTPRYLIKTRGQQVTLSCSPISGHRSVSWYQQTPGQGLQFLFEYFSETQRNKGNFPGRFSGRQFSNSRSEMNVSTLELGDSALYLCASSPGRTGSYEQYFGPGTRLTVT.

The V and J genes are TRBV5-6 and TRBJ2-7; 15 bases are a match to TRBD2. The germline gives CDR1 SGHDT, CDR2 YYEEEE. With V trimmed by 2 bases and J by 6 bases, 6 bases remained unmatched. This CDR3 contains 16 residues. CDR3 sequence (DNA): TGTGCCAGCAGCTTTTGGACTAGCGGGGGGGATGGCGAGCAGTACTTC. Encoded protein: CASSFWTSGGDGEQYF.

The chain uses TRBV4-1 and TRBJ2-2; D remains ambiguous. Per the germline V gene, CDR1 is MGHRA and CDR2 is YSYEKL. This CDR3 is built from 15 residues. With 2 bases removed from V and 2 bases from J, the gap between germline ends came to 9 bases. In DNA form, the CDR3 reads TGCGCCAGCAGCCAATCGGCGGTTAACACCGGGGAGCTGTTTTTT. This codes for CASSQSAVNTGELFF.

The rearrangement links TRBV29-1 to TRBJ2-7, with D maybe TRBD2 (5 bases). The CDR3 length is 12 residues. V was clipped by 5 bases and J by 2 bases, with 10 bases between them. Germline CDR1 is SQVTM and CDR2 is ANQGSEA. The CDR3 loop reads CSVIEGPYEQYF. CDR3 coding DNA: TGCAGCGTTATAGAGGGTCCCTACGAGCAGTACTTC.

Many counts were recorded for this clonotype. V is TRBV9 and J is TRBJ2-1; possibly TRBD1 for D (5 bases). The V end lost 0 bases, the J end lost 9 bases, and 22 bases lay between the germline ends. CDR1 and CDR2 from the germline V gene are SGDLS and YYNGEE. The CDR3 consists of 17 residues. For the CDR3, the DNA is TGTGCCAGCAGCGTAGGGTTCTGGGGCTTGGAGAGTACTGAGCAGTTCTTC. Translation: CASSVGFWGLESTEQFF.

This clonotype was observed a few times. The chain is built from TRBV4-1 and TRBJ2-7; the match to TRBD2 covers 9 bases. V lost 3 bases and J lost 0; bases outside the gene matches: 9. The CDR3 length is 17 residues. Germline V lookup: CDR1 MGHRA, CDR2 YSYEKL. The CDR3 spells CASSQNLAGVSSYEQYF. The CDR3 nucleotides read TGCGCCAGCAGCCAGAACTTAGCGGGGGTAAGCTCCTACGAGCAGTACTTC.

This clonotype was counted between two and nine times. The gene calls are TRBV7-6 and TRBJ2-5, with D uncertain. The CDR3 is made up of 14 amino acids. Trimming pared 1 base from V and 5 bases from J, leaving 11 bases between. CDR1 is SGHVS, CDR2 FNYEAQ, per germline. CDR3 sequence reads: CASSLGNGLETQYF. The CDR3 bases are TGTGCCAGCAGCTTAGGAAACGGGCTTGAGACCCAGTACTTC.

This clonotype was seen many times. V is TRBV12-3 or TRBV12-4 and J is TRBJ2-5, with D possibly being TRBD1 (6 bases). V lost 6 bases to trimming and J lost 2 bases, with 13 bases between them. The CDR3 spans 14 residues. CDR3 sequence (DNA): TGTGCCAGCAGCCCAGGGGCCATGCAAGAGACCCAGTACTTC. This sequence encodes CASSPGAMQETQYF.

This clonotype was detected a few times. The chain joins TRBV4-1 to TRBJ1-1; TRBD1 matches at 7 bases. CDR3 length equals 14 residues. Germline V lookup: CDR1 MGHRA, CDR2 YSYEKL. V lost 4 bases and J lost 1; bases outside the gene matches: 3. The CDR3 nucleotides read TGCGCCAGCAGCCTGGGACAGCCGAACACTGAAGCTTTCTTT. Amino acid sequence: CASSLGQPNTEAFF.

The CDR3 spells CASSDPGARDTGELFF. The CDR3 region has the DNA TGTGCCAGCAGTGACCCCGGGGCTAGAGACACCGGGGAGCTGTTTTTT. The V gene is TRBV2, the J gene TRBJ2-2, with D perhaps TRBD1 or TRBD2 (5 bases each). V lost 3 bases, J lost 3 bases, and 14 bases lay in between. CDR1 and CDR2 from the germline V gene are SNHLY and FYNNEI. The CDR3 is made up of 16 amino acids.

This rearrangement joins TRBV4-3 to TRBJ2-7; D may be TRBD1 (6 bases). Trimming shortened V by 0 bases and J by 2 bases, and 8 bases separated the two germline ends. The CDR3 is 14 amino acids. Germline CDR1 reads LGHNA; CDR2 reads YSLEER. CDR3 region: CASSQDRTAYEQYF. As DNA, the CDR3 is TGCGCCAGCAGCCAAGATCGGACAGCCTACGAGCAGTACTTC.

The chain combines TRBV12-3 or TRBV12-4 with TRBJ2-7; D is tentatively TRBD1 or TRBD2 (6 bases each). Trimming removed 5 bases from V and 11 bases from J, with 19 bases in between. The CDR3 runs 13 residues. The DNA of the CDR3 is TGTGCCAGCAGTCCCCCGGGGGCGACTATGGAGTACTTC. This encodes CASSPPGATMEYF.

This clonotype was picked up many times. The chain employs TRBV7-9 and TRBJ2-7, with D perhaps assigned TRBD1 or TRBD2 (5 bases each). CDR3 length: 14 amino acids. Germline-derived CDR1 and CDR2 are SEHNR and FQNEAQ (reference sequence). Trimming shortened V by 3 bases and J by 5 bases, and 14 bases separated the two germline ends. The CDR3 sequence is CASSFGASLNEQYF. In nucleotides, the CDR3 is TGTGCCAGCAGCTTCGGGGCCAGCCTGAACGAGCAGTACTTC.

The genes are TRBV2 and TRBJ2-3; 12 nucleotides agree with TRBD1. This CDR3 is built from 17 residues. With V trimmed by 4 bases and J by 4 bases, 9 bases remained unmatched. Germline-derived CDR1 and CDR2 are SNHLY and FYNNEI. The CDR3 sequence is CASSGPAGQGAPDTQYF. CDR3 sequence (DNA): TGTGCCAGCAGTGGGCCGGCGGGACAGGGGGCCCCAGATACGCAGTATTTT.